This is a list of T cell receptor beta chains from one sample in a study of T cells in Graves' hyperthyroidism and ophthalmopathy. TCRdb re-derived calls from the multiplex PCR reads in MiXCR, one entry per CDR3 protein. The sample records hundreds of thousands of distinct CDR3 sequences, 16% being singletons. The sample taken for sequencing was blood. The origin of the receptors is a woman between 40 and 50 years old with Graves' ophthalmopathy. Each CDR3 is given with its conserved first and last residue. The D gene is left open where the match is weak. The size entry is marked missing in some rows and otherwise reads once, few, many or a size class.

TRBJ2-3	-	TRBV7-8	TRBD2	TGTGCCAGCAGGTCACTAGCGGGGAGCACAGATACGCAGTATTTT	CASRSLAGSTDTQYF
TRBJ2-5	-	TRBV6-1	TRBD2	TGTGCCAGCAGTGAAGCGCGGCTAGCGGGAGGGCTTAGAGAGACCCAGTACTTC	CASSEARLAGGLRETQYF
TRBJ2-3	many	TRBV20-1	TRBD2	TGCAGTGCTACCGGGACTAGCGGGAGATGGGATACGCAGTATTTT	CSATGTSGRWDTQYF
TRBJ2-7	many	TRBV18	-	TGTGCCAGCTCACCATGGGACGCGTACGAGCAGTACTTC	CASSPWDAYEQYF
TRBJ2-2	-	TRBV6-1	-	TGTGCCAGCAGTTCCTACGGGGAGCTGTTTTTT	CASSSYGELFF
TRBJ2-1	many	TRBV7-8	-	TGTGCCAGCAGGTCACAGGGATGGAAAGTCAATGAGCAGTTCTTC	CASRSQGWKVNEQFF
TRBJ1-2	many	TRBV11-2	-	TGTGCCAGCAGCAACAGCGACGCTCAGAATGGCTACACCTTC	CASSNSDAQNGYTF
TRBJ1-1	many	TRBV28	-	TGTGCCAGCAGTCCCCAGGTGGTAGGGGGGCAAACTGAAGCTTTCTTT	CASSPQVVGGQTEAFF
TRBJ1-5	many	TRBV18	-	TGTGCCAGCTCGTACGGGACAACGAGCAATCAGCCCCAGCATTTT	CASSYGTTSNQPQHF
TRBJ2-2	few	TRBV24-1	-	TGTGCCACCAGTGGCGGGGAACCAGCCGGGGAGCTGTTTTTT	CATSGGEPAGELFF
TRBJ1-1	-	TRBV19	-	TGTGCCAGCGCCCTGAACACTGAAGCTTTCTTT	CASALNTEAFF
TRBJ2-2	many	TRBV5-1	-	TGTGCCAGCTCACCGGGACTGAACACCGGGGAGCTGTTTTTT	CASSPGLNTGELFF
TRBJ2-7	-	TRBV5-4	TRBD2	TGTGCCAGCAGCTTGGGGGGGAGGGAGTCCTACGAGCAGTACTTC	CASSLGGRESYEQYF
TRBJ1-2	few	TRBV20-1	-	TGCAGTGCTAGCCCCCGCAGAAACTATGGCTACACCTTC	CSASPRRNYGYTF
TRBJ2-1	once	TRBV2	-	TGTGCCAGCGGGTGGGACTCCCAATACAATGAGCAGTTCTTC	CASGWDSQYNEQFF
TRBJ2-2	-	TRBV19	-	TGTGCCAGTTCGACGGGGCGTCTCGCCGGGGAGCTGTTTTTT	CASSTGRLAGELFF
TRBJ2-2	-	TRBV2	TRBD2	TGTGCCAGCACTTGGGAGGGAGGGAACACCGGGGAGCTGTTTTTT	CASTWEGGNTGELFF
TRBJ2-5	few	TRBV20-1	TRBD2	TGCAGTTCCTTGATTGGACTAGCGGGAGGAATACAAGAGACCCAGTACTTC	CSSLIGLAGGIQETQYF
TRBJ2-2	few	TRBV2	TRBD2	TGTGCCAGCAGTGCCGGCGGGAGCACTACTTACACCGGGGAGCTGTTTTTT	CASSAGGSTTYTGELFF
TRBJ1-2	few	TRBV12-3/TRBV12-4	TRBD1	TGTGCCAGCAGACCGGCAGGGGGCAATCATGGCTACACCTTC	CASRPAGGNHGYTF